This section outlines one TCR beta chain sequence together with its context. Assay used: immunoSEQ multiplex PCR; TCRdb lists only in-frame clones, some missing. The data show 70,000 to 95,000 clones, 95% seen once. The CDR3 is made up of 13 amino acids. Per germline, CDR1 GTSNPN and CDR2 SVGIG (reference sequence). V was clipped by 1 base and J by 7 bases, with 8 bases between them. The data originate from a study of technical replicates of blood from four donors. This TCR was sampled from a human donor in good health. The sequencing input was T cells isolated from PBMCs. The rearrangement links TRBV30 to TRBJ1-6; no clear D gene. The DNA of the CDR3 is TGTGCCTGGAGTGGCAGGCTAAATTCACCCCTCCACTTT. Protein sequence: CAWSGRLNSPLHF.